This entry lists 2 T cell receptor beta chains sequenced from one sample in a study of vaccination and CD4 T cells after COVID-19. The treatment: roughly ten-day PBMC culture with coronavirus spike peptide pools or control peptides (ViraFEST assay). Cultured CD4+ T-cell DNA underwent Oncomine TCR Beta short-read sequencing. Each CDR3 protein is one row after TCRdb ran MiXCR on the PCR reads. Among over 9,000 distinct CDR3 sequences listed, roughly 60% were seen once. The antigens of these receptors remain unknown. The sequenced sample was cultured CD4+ T cells from blood, obtained after SARS-CoV-2 vaccination. The source of these receptors is a human donor with COVID-19.

The chain employs TRBV12-3 or TRBV12-4 and TRBJ2-3, with 7 bases lining up with TRBD1. The CDR3 is 14 amino acids. Trimming removed 7 bases from V and 6 bases from J; junction bases left unmatched: 10. This CDR3 is CASKTTGIPDTQYF. CDR3 nucleotides: TGTGCCAGCAAGACGACAGGGATCCCGGATACGCAGTATTTT.

The chain uses TRBV4-1 and TRBJ1-1; D possibly corresponds to TRBD1 (5 bases). This CDR3 has 15 amino acids. From germline, CDR1 is MGHRA and CDR2 YSYEKL. The germline V and J ends were trimmed by 2 bases and 0 bases, with 10 bases remaining between them. CDR3 DNA sequence: TGCGCCAGCAGCCAACCCCGACAGCTGAACACTGAAGCTTTCTTT. Encoded protein: CASSQPRQLNTEAFF.